The source of this TCR beta chain is a study of blood T cell repertoires in COVID-19. The assay was immunoSEQ multiplex PCR, and TCRdb's table has in-frame clones only and misses some. The data show some 250,000 clones, approximately 84% seen once. The CDR3 length is 16 residues. The germline V gene encodes CDR1 SGHNT and CDR2 YENEEA. V trimming: 5 bases; J trimming: 1 base; junction bases outside the gene matches: 7. The specimen was peripheral blood. This sequence was found in a man over 45 with active or convalescent COVID-19. The chain joins TRBV11-3 to TRBJ2-2; 7 bases agree with TRBD2. CDR3 loop: CASSPLGGLNTGELFF. Written as DNA, the CDR3 is TGTGCCAGCAGCCCCCTCGGGGGGTTGAACACCGGGGAGCTGTTTTTT.